Listed here are 7 T cell receptor beta chains from one sample, sequenced in a study of OX40 agonist ivuxolimab in advanced cancers. TCRdb's table, derived via immunoSEQ multiplex PCR, lists solely in-frame clones and lacks some. The data contain 70,000 to 80,000 clones, roughly 88% of them singletons. This specimen was CD4+ or CD8+ T cells sorted from blood, taken in a trial of the OX40 agonist ivuxolimab. The receptors derive from an adult with an advanced solid tumor such as melanoma, head and neck, liver or kidney cancer.

The sample holds one count of this clone. J is TRBJ2-1 and V is TRBV6-6; D might be TRBD2 (5 bases). CDR1 and CDR2 from the germline V gene are MNHNY and SVGAGI (reference sequence). The CDR3 totals 16 residues. Trimming removed 6 bases from V and 3 bases from J, with 18 bases in between. In nucleotides, the CDR3 is TGTGCCAGCAGCTCTAGACAAGGCGAGGGCTACAATGAGCAGTTCTTC. It yields the protein CASSSRQGEGYNEQFF.

This clone was detected a few times. Other nucleotide sequences from this sample produce the same CDR3. The chain carries TRBV19 and TRBJ1-5, with 8 bases identical to TRBD1. The CDR3 extends over 14 amino acids. Trimming removed 3 bases from V and 4 bases from J; junction bases left unmatched: 2. Germline V gene lookup returns CDR1 LNHDA and CDR2 SQIVND (reference sequence). The CDR3 loop is CASSIGQGNQPQHF. CDR3 in DNA: TGTGCCAGTAGTATTGGACAGGGTAATCAGCCCCAGCATTTT.

This clone was observed a few times. The J gene is TRBJ2-1, the V gene TRBV2, with TRBD1 matching over 7 bases. Germline loops: CDR1 SNHLY, CDR2 FYNNEI. The CDR3 runs to 15 residues. J gave up 1 base and V 5 bases, and 5 bases lay outside the gene matches. The CDR3 bases are TGTGCCAGCAGTCCCCGGACAGGTTCCTACAATGAGCAGTTCTTC. The encoded protein is CASSPRTGSYNEQFF.

This sequence joins TRBV5-1 and TRBJ2-7; 11 bases align to TRBD2. J lost 2 bases, V lost 3 bases, and 4 bases had no gene match. CDR1 and CDR2 from the germline V gene are SGHRS and YFSETQ. The CDR3 sequence is 15 residues long. Written as DNA, the CDR3 is TGCGCCAGCAGCTACGCACTAGCGGGGGCCTACGAGCAGTACTTC. Protein product: CASSYALAGAYEQYF.

This chain joins TRBV11-2 and TRBJ2-2; 7 nucleotides agree with TRBD1. The trim removed 6 bases at V and 1 base at J, leaving 5 bases unmatched. The CDR3 runs 15 residues. Germline CDR1 and CDR2: SGHAT and FQNNGV. CDR3 amino acids: CASRARQGNTGELFF. For the CDR3, the DNA is TGTGCCAGCAGAGCCCGACAGGGGAACACCGGGGAGCTGTTTTTT.

The J gene is TRBJ2-7, the V gene TRBV21-1; the table's D gene call, TRBD1, was not cross checked with the DNA. TRBV21-1 is a listed pseudogene. The CDR3 runs 17 residues. CDR3 sequence: CASSPTTPTERFYEQYF. The CDR3 DNA reads as TGTGCCAGCAGCCCAACGACGCCGACAGAGAGGTTCTACGAGCAGTACTTC.

The chain recombines TRBV4-1 with TRBJ1-3; D gene uncertain. This CDR3 spans 14 amino acids. The germline V and J ends were trimmed by 1 base and 3 bases, with 7 bases remaining between them. Germline V gene data show CDR1 as MGHRA and CDR2 as YSYEKL. CDR3 in amino acids: CASSQVLVGNTIYF. The CDR3 nucleotides read TGCGCCAGCAGCCAAGTTCTCGTTGGAAACACCATATATTTT.